Described below is a single T cell receptor (beta chain) sequence and its context. Antigen: not known. A single record per CDR3 protein comes from TCRdb applying MiXCR to the 5' RACE reads. This table has 60,000 to 65,000 distinct CDR3 sequences, around 30% appearing once. Overall study results and limits: Greatest tumor Treg TCR overlap was with tumor naive CD4+ cells. The larger-cohort validation was restricted to a single TCR beta V-J rearrangement rather than whole repertoires.

The CDR3 sequence is 13 residues long. Germline values: CDR1 MGHDK, CDR2 SYGVNS. Deletions cut 3 bases from V and 7 bases from J, with 9 bases between. This TCR came from a female donor with breast cancer. V is TRBV25-1 and J is TRBJ2-2, with D hard to call. Sequenced: tumor-infiltrating naive CD4+ T cells sorted from the breast tumor. The subset denotes: naive CD4+ T cells, CD4+CD45RA+CD25-. The CDR3 DNA follows: TGTGCCAGCAGTGAGTTAAGGATCGGGGAGCTGTTTTTT. Its protein product is CASSELRIGELFF. Drawing the rest from reference TRBV25-1 and TRBJ2-2, the complete variable domain is EADIYQTPRYLVIGTGKKITLECSQTMGHDKMYWYQQDPGMELHLIHYSYGVNSTEKGDLSSESTVSRIRTEHFPLTLESARPSHTSQYLCASSELRIGELFFGEGSRLTVL.